The 25 T cell receptor beta chains below come from one sample, sequenced in a study of T cells in Graves' hyperthyroidism and ophthalmopathy. Amplification targeted TCR beta CDR3 regions from RNA transcripts. An initial round of RT-PCR targeting the TCR CDR3 relied on the HTBI primer set. Using its own MiXCR run on the multiplex PCR reads, TCRdb lists one record per CDR3 protein. This sample carries 460,000 or so distinct CDR3 sequences, 13% to 15% of them seen once, and the ten largest clones take over 15%. The specimen sequenced was blood. These receptors all stem from a woman aged 18-29 years with Graves' hyperthyroidism.

The chain joins TRBV11-2 to TRBJ2-5, with 14 bases fitting TRBD2. Germline assignment: CDR1 SGHAT and CDR2 FQNNGV. This CDR3 contains 16 residues. The V gene end was trimmed by 5 bases and the J gene end by 5 bases; junction bases not matched to a gene: 7. In DNA, the CDR3 is TGTGCCAGCAGCATTAGGACTAGCGGGAGGAGGGAGACCCAGTACTTC. This sequence encodes CASSIRTSGRRETQYF.

There are a few counts of this clonotype. The rearrangement uses TRBV6-1 and TRBJ1-3; TRBD1 is a possible D gene (5 bases). V was clipped by 2 bases and J by 0 bases, with 11 bases between them. CDR3 size: 16 residues. Germline V gene lookup returns CDR1 MNHNS and CDR2 SASEGT. The CDR3 DNA sequence: TGTGCCAGCAGTGAATTACAGGCTAGCTCTGGAAACACCATATATTTT. It is translated as CASSELQASSGNTIYF.

This clonotype was recorded at least ten times. CDR3 bases: TGTGCCAGCAGTGAAACACTAGCGGGATCAGCCAAAAACATTCAGTACTTC. As protein: CASSETLAGSAKNIQYF. The chain employs TRBV6-1 and TRBJ2-4; 10 bases fit TRBD2. The trim removed 2 bases at V and 0 bases at J, leaving 4 bases unmatched. The CDR3 is made up of 17 amino acids. CDR1 is MNHNS, CDR2 SASEGT, per germline.

This clonotype was detected ten times or more. The J gene is TRBJ1-2, the V gene TRBV19; D gene unclear. The length of the CDR3 is 13 residues. The germline CDR1 and CDR2 sequences are LNHDA and SQIVND (reference sequence). The germline V and J ends were trimmed by 3 bases and 10 bases, with 15 bases remaining between them. This CDR3 reads CASSISRPIDYTF. Here the CDR3 DNA reads TGTGCCAGTAGTATTTCTCGGCCTATTGACTACACCTTC.

The table lists this clonotype with many counts. The chain combines TRBV29-1 with TRBJ1-4; the match to TRBD1 covers 7 bases. Germline assignment: CDR1 SQVTM and CDR2 ANQGSEA. V lost 6 bases, J lost 0 bases, and 10 bases stayed unmatched. This CDR3 spans 16 amino acids. The CDR3 bases are TGCAGCGTGGAATGGGCAGGGACAGCAACTAATGAAAAACTGTTTTTT. Its protein product is CSVEWAGTATNEKLFF.

This clonotype has a handful of counts. This may be a read error: a much more frequent sequence differs by one nucleotide. The final CDR3 position lacks the conserved phenylalanine or tryptophan, pointing to a likely read error. The chain is built from TRBV12-3 or TRBV12-4 and TRBJ2-1; 9 positions agree with TRBD2. The ends lost 2 bases at V and 1 base at J; junction bases unmatched: 0. The CDR3 is 15 residues long. CDR3 sequence: CASSLLAGSYNEQFL. CDR3 nucleotides: TGTGCCAGCAGTTTACTAGCGGGATCCTACAATGAGCAGTTCCTC.

As for this clonotype: The germline gene is not matched at one end of the junction; a read error may be the cause. The gene calls are TRBV5-5 and TRBJ2-1; 9 bases align to TRBD1. Germline CDR1 SGHKS, CDR2 YYEKEE (reference sequence). This CDR3 has 15 residues. The CDR3 DNA reads TGTGCCAGCAGCATGGGACAGGGCACCTACAATGAGCACTTCTTC. It is translated as CASSMGQGTYNEHFF.

The V call is TRBV27, the J call TRBJ1-2, with D unclear. CDR1 MNHEY and CDR2 SMNVEV come from the germline V gene (reference sequence). The CDR3 extends over 14 amino acids. With 6 bases removed from V and 5 bases from J, the gap between germline ends came to 16 bases. The CDR3 region is CASRLAGDFYGYTF. CDR3 coding DNA: TGTGCCAGCAGATTGGCAGGAGACTTTTATGGCTACACCTTC.

The J gene is TRBJ2-6, the V gene TRBV27; 9 bases are shared with TRBD1. The V and J ends lost 7 bases and 1 base, in that order; junction bases with no gene match: 8. The CDR3 contains 17 residues. Per germline, CDR1 MNHEY and CDR2 SMNVEV (reference sequence). The CDR3 nucleotides read TGTGCCAGCACCCCCGGGACAGGGACTTCTGGGGCCAACGTCCTGACTTTC. It encodes CASTPGTGTSGANVLTF.

This clonotype was picked up many times. The V and J genes are TRBV20-1 and TRBJ1-3, with D hard to call. From germline, CDR1 is DFQATT and CDR2 SNEGSKA (reference sequence). V was pared by 4 bases and J by 5 bases, with 12 bases between. This CDR3 has 13 amino acids. The CDR3 DNA reads as TGCAGTGCTACGGGCCCTCTTCGAAACACCATATATTTT. Translation: CSATGPLRNTIYF.

This clonotype was found many times. The chain joins TRBV12-3 or TRBV12-4 to TRBJ2-7; 8 positions agree with TRBD1. The CDR3 is 12 amino acids. V dropped 6 bases and J dropped 6; count of bases not matched to a gene: 4. CDR3 residues: CASSSDRAEQYV. The CDR3 DNA sequence: TGTGCCAGCAGCTCGGACAGGGCCGAGCAGTACGTC.

The genes are TRBV18 and TRBJ2-1; D perhaps matches TRBD2 (5 bases). This CDR3 spans 13 amino acids. Trimming stripped 3 bases from V and 4 bases from J, with 7 bases between. From germline, CDR1 is KGHSH and CDR2 LQKENI. As DNA, the CDR3 is TGTGCCAGCTCACCGGGAGAATACAATGAGCAGTTCTTC. Translation: CASSPGEYNEQFF. The full variable domain, with the rest looked up from reference TRBV18 and TRBJ2-1, is NAGVMQNPRHLVRRRGQEARLRCSPMKGHSHVYWYRQLPEEGLKFMVYLQKENIIDESGMPKERFSAEFPKEGPSILRIQQVVRGDSAAYFCASSPGEYNEQFFGPGTRLTVL.

V is TRBV20-1 and J is TRBJ2-5; D may be TRBD1 or TRBD2 (5 bases each). V gave up 6 bases and J gave up 4 bases, with 12 bases separating them. Looked up from germline, CDR1 is DFQATT and CDR2 is SNEGSKA (reference sequence). This CDR3 is 12 amino acids long. Here the CDR3 reads CSAARGGETQYF. CDR3 nucleotide sequence: TGCAGTGCAGCCCGGGGCGGAGAGACCCAGTACTTC.

The chain couples TRBV20-1 to TRBJ2-2; 11 bases match TRBD2. There are 16 residues in the CDR3. Germline V CDR1 and CDR2: DFQATT, SNEGSKA (reference sequence). V lost 3 bases, J lost 6 bases, and 9 bases stayed unmatched. The CDR3, as DNA: TGCAGTGCTAGCAGGGGGGAACTAGCGGGAGCCGGGGAGCTGTTTTTT. This sequence encodes CSASRGELAGAGELFF.

The rearrangement uses TRBV6-1 and TRBJ2-5; tentatively, D is TRBD1 (6 bases). This CDR3 has 15 residues. Germline-derived CDR1 and CDR2 are MNHNS and SASEGT. V was trimmed by 5 bases and J by 5 bases, leaving 18 bases between them. CDR3 nucleotides: TGTGCCAGCAGTCCACTGCCAGGGGTGCGCGAGACCCAGTACTTC. This encodes CASSPLPGVRETQYF.

This clonotype appeared many times. The rearrangement uses TRBV11-1 and TRBJ2-1; 11 bases line up with TRBD2. The CDR3 runs to 17 residues. Germline CDR1 SGHAT, CDR2 FQDESV (reference sequence). The trim removed 7 bases at V and 6 bases at J, leaving 14 bases unmatched. The CDR3 DNA follows: TGTGCCAGCACCCCCACTGCCACTAGCGGGAGTTTCAATGAGCAGTTCTTC. Encoded protein: CASTPTATSGSFNEQFF.

This chain uses TRBV6-2 or TRBV6-3 with TRBJ2-3, with D perhaps TRBD1 (5 bases). The end of the DNA fits TRBJ1-5 better, so the J call may be wrong. The CDR3 loop spans 16 amino acids. Germline V CDR1 and CDR2: MNHEY, SVGEGT. CDR3 protein: CASSYSRGLLGDTQHF. The CDR3, as DNA: TGTGCCAGCAGTTACTCTAGGGGACTCCTCGGGGATACGCAGCATTTT.

This clonotype appeared a few times. J is TRBJ1-1 and V is TRBV18; TRBD1 matches at 7 bases. Trimming took 2 bases from V and 0 from J; bases not matched to a gene: 9. Per germline, CDR1 KGHSH and CDR2 LQKENI. This CDR3 is built from 17 residues. The CDR3 sequence: CASSPRPTGYLNTEAFF. CDR3 nucleotide sequence: TGTGCCAGCTCACCAAGGCCGACAGGGTATTTGAACACTGAAGCTTTCTTT.

The rearrangement joins TRBV25-1 to TRBJ2-5; 7 bases fit TRBD2. CDR1 MGHDK and CDR2 SYGVNS come from the germline V gene. The trim removed 6 bases at V and 4 bases at J, leaving 8 bases unmatched. This CDR3 spans 14 amino acids. The CDR3 reads CASSPRGVIETQYF. In nucleotides, the CDR3 is TGTGCCAGCAGCCCCCGGGGGGTAATAGAGACCCAGTACTTC.

The genes are TRBV15 and TRBJ1-5; D unclear. Per germline, CDR1 LNHNV and CDR2 YYDKDF (reference sequence). Trimming removed 0 bases at V and 6 bases at J, with 12 bases between. The CDR3 covers 15 residues. This CDR3 is CATSRDRAISQPQHF. The CDR3 bases are TGTGCCACCAGCAGAGATCGGGCGATCAGTCAGCCCCAGCATTTT.

This clonotype was observed many times. CDR3 protein: CASTPGRGQGYTF. The CDR3 DNA follows: TGTGCCAGCACGCCCGGCAGGGGGCAAGGCTACACCTTC. This sequence joins TRBV28 and TRBJ1-2; 8 bases match TRBD1. The germline V gene encodes CDR1 MDHEN and CDR2 SYDVKM. This CDR3 contains 13 residues. With 7 bases clipped from V and 8 bases from J, the junction kept 9 bases outside the gene matches.

This clonotype was detected ten times or more. The chain links TRBV20-1 to TRBJ1-1; 8 nucleotides agree with TRBD1. The CDR3 totals 14 residues. Per the germline V gene, CDR1 is DFQATT and CDR2 is SNEGSKA (reference sequence). The V segment lost 2 bases and the J segment 2 bases; nucleotides outside the gene matches: 4. CDR3 nucleotide sequence: TGCAGTGCTAGAAGGACAGGGCTCAACACTGAAGCTTTCTTT. It translates to CSARRTGLNTEAFF.

The chain joins TRBV6-5 to TRBJ2-7; 8 bases map to TRBD1. Unmatched junction bases numbered 10, after V lost 6 bases and J lost 3 bases. Germline V gene sequence: CDR1 MNHEY, CDR2 SVGAGI. CDR3 length: 15 amino acids. The CDR3 region has the DNA TGTGCCAGCAGCTACCTTGGACAGGGCGTCTACGAGCAGTACTTC. Translation gives CASSYLGQGVYEQYF.

This clonotype was seen repeatedly, ten times or more. This chain uses TRBV7-3 with TRBJ2-2; 13 positions agree with TRBD2. This CDR3 is 17 amino acids long. Looked up from germline, CDR1 is SGHTA and CDR2 is FQGTGA. Trimming removed 2 bases from V and 4 bases from J; junction bases left unmatched: 4. CDR3 region: CASSLRGLAGVTGELFF. CDR3 DNA: TGTGCCAGCAGCTTACGCGGACTAGCGGGAGTCACCGGGGAGCTGTTTTTT. Complete variable domain (other parts from reference TRBV7-3 and TRBJ2-2): GAGVSQTPSNKVTEKGKYVELRCDPISGHTALYWYRQSLGQGPEFLIYFQGTGAADDSGLPNDRFFAVRPEGSVSTLKIQRTERGDSAVYLCASSLRGLAGVTGELFFGEGSRLTVL.

This chain links TRBV6-1 with TRBJ2-7; 7 bases map to TRBD1. Germline V gene sequence: CDR1 MNHNS, CDR2 SASEGT. After removal of 7 bases from V and 4 bases from J, the junction contained 7 bases not matched to a gene. The CDR3 has 13 amino acids. The CDR3 sequence is CASIRAGGYEQYV. CDR3 sequence (DNA): TGTGCCAGCATTCGGGCAGGGGGATACGAGCAGTACGTC.